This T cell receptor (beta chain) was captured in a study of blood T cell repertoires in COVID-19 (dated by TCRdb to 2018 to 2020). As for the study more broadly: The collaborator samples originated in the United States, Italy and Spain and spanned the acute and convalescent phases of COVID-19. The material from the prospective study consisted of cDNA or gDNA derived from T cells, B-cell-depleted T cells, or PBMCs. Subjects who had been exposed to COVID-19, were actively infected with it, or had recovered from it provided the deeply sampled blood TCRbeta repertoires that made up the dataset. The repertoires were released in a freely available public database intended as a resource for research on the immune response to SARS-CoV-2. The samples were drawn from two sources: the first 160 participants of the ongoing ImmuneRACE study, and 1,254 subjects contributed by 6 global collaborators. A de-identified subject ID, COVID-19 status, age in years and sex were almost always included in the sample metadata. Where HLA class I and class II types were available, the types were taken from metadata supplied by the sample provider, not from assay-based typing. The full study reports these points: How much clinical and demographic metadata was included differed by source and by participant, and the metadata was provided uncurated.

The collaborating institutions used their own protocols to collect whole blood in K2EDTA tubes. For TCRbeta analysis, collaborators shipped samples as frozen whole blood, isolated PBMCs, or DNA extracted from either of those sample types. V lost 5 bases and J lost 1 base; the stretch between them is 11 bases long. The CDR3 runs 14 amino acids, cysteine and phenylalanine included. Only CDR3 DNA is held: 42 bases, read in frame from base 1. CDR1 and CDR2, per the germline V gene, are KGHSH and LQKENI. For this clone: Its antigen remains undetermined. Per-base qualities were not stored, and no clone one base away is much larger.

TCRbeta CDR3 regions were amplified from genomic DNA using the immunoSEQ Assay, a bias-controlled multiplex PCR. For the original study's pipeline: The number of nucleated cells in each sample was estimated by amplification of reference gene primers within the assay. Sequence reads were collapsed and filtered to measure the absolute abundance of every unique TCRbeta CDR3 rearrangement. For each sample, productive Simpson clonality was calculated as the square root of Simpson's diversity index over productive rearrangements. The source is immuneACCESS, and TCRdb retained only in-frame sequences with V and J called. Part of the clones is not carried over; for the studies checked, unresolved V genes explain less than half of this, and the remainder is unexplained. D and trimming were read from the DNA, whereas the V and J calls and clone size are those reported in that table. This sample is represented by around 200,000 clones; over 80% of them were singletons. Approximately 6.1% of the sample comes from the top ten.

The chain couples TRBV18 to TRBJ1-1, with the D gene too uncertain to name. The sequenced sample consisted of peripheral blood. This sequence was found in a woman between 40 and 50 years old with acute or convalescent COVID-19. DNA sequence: TGTGCCAGCTCAGCGTCCGGGTCGAACACTGAAGCTTTCTTT. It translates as CASSASGSNTEAFF.